The 8 T cell receptor beta chains in this list originate from one sample, sequenced in a study of control samples from healthy donors and cancer patients. This table comes from immunoSEQ multiplex PCR, and its TCRdb copy is limited to in-frame clones, with some not included. In the table there are 150,000 to 200,000 clones, roughly 91% of which are singletons. Material for sequencing was blood. These receptors all stem from a young woman in good health.

Here the CDR3 reads CASSFSHRGAQYF. CDR3 nucleotide sequence: TGTGCCAGCAGTTTCTCACACCGGGGGGCCCAGTACTTC. V usage is TRBV12-3 or TRBV12-4 and J usage is TRBJ2-5; 7 nucleotides match TRBD2. The CDR3 spans 13 residues. V shed 3 bases, J shed 9 bases, and the junction held 7 bases outside the gene matches.

The chain couples TRBV11-3 to TRBJ1-1; no clear D. Germline assignment: CDR1 SGHNT and CDR2 YENEEA. The CDR3 is made up of 11 amino acids. V lost 5 bases to trimming and J lost 1 base, with 2 bases between them. The CDR3 bases are TGTGCCAGCAGCCGGAACACTGAAGCTTTCTTT. Its translation is CASSRNTEAFF.

Comments on this clone: At one end, the junction sequence differs from germline, possibly due to a read error. At the DNA level, this CDR3 is encoded by other sequences in the same sample as well. This chain joins TRBV6-5 and TRBJ2-7; tentative D call: TRBD2 (6 bases). Germline CDR1 reads MNHEY; CDR2 reads SVGAGI. CDR3 length equals 13 residues. Here the CDR3 reads CASRTSFGYEQYF. The DNA of the CDR3 is TGTGCCAGCAGGACTAGTTTTGGCTACGAGCAATACTTC.

This chain uses TRBV11-3 with TRBJ2-7; the match to TRBD2 covers 9 bases. This CDR3 contains 14 residues. V was clipped by 3 bases and J by 6 bases; unmatched bases: 6. Germline-derived CDR1 and CDR2 are SGHNT and YENEEA. The CDR3: CASSFGSGSFEQYF. The CDR3, as DNA: TGTGCCAGCAGCTTTGGTAGCGGGAGTTTCGAGCAGTACTTC.

The chain carries TRBV21-1 and TRBJ1-2; the DNA was not compared with TRBD1, the D call given in the table. TRBV21-1 represents a pseudogene. The CDR3 loop spans 15 amino acids. DNA for the CDR3: TGTGCCAGCAGCAAAGGATCCGCCACAAAATATGGCTACACCTTC. Its translation: CASSKGSATKYGYTF.

The chain couples TRBV18 to TRBJ2-7, with 8 bases matching TRBD1. J was trimmed by 4 bases and V by 1 base; bases with no gene match: 6. Germline loops: CDR1 KGHSH, CDR2 LQKENI. CDR3 size: 15 residues. Here the CDR3 reads CASSPRQGASYEQYF. CDR3 sequence (DNA): TGTGCCAGCTCACCACGGCAGGGGGCAAGTTACGAGCAGTACTTC.

The chain uses TRBV4-2 and TRBJ2-1; 13 positions agree with TRBD2. The CDR3 runs 15 residues. Trimming took 5 bases from V and 8 from J; bases not matched to a gene: 6. Looked up from germline, CDR1 is LGHNA and CDR2 is YNFKEQ. The CDR3 protein is CASSALAGGLYEQFF. In DNA, the CDR3 is TGTGCCAGCAGCGCACTAGCGGGGGGGCTCTATGAGCAGTTCTTC.

This clone was counted a single time. The rearrangement links TRBV27 to TRBJ1-1; 9 bases line up with TRBD1. This CDR3 has 14 residues. Trimming cost V 6 bases and J 2 bases; bases outside gene matches: 4. Germline values: CDR1 MNHEY, CDR2 SMNVEV (reference sequence). The CDR3 sequence: CASRGTGGNTEAFF. CDR3 bases: TGTGCCAGCAGGGGAACAGGGGGCAACACTGAAGCTTTCTTT.